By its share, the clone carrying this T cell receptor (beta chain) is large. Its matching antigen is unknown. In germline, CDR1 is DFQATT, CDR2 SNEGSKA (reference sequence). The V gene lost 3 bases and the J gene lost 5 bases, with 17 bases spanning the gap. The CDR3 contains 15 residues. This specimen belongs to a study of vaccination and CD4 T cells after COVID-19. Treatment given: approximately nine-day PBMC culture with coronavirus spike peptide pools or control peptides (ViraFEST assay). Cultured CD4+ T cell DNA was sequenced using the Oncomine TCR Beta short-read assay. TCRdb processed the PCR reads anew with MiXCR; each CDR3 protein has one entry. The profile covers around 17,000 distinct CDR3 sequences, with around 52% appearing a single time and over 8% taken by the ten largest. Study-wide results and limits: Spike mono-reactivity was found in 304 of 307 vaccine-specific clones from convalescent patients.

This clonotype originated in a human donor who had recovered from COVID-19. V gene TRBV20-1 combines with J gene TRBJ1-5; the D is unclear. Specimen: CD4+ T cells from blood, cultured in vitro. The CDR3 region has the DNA TGCAGTGCTAGCCGCACGGGAGTTGACGATCAGCCCCAGCATTTT. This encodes CSASRTGVDDQPQHF.